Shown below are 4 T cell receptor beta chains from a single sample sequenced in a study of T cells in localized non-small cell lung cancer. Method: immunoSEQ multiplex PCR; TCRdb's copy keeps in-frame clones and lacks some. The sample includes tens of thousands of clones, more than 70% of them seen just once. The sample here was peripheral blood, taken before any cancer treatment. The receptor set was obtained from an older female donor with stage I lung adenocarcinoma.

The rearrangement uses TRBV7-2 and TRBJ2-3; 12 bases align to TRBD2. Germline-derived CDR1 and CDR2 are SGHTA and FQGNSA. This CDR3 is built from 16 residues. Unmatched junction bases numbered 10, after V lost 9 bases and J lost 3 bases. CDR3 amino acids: CASKSSGLAGTDTQYF. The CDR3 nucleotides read TGTGCCAGTAAAAGCTCTGGACTAGCGGGAACAGATACGCAGTATTTT. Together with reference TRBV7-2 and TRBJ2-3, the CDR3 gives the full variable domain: GAGVSQSPSNKVTEKGKDVELRCDPISGHTALYWYRQSLGQGLEFLIYFQGNSAPDKSGLPSDRFSAERTGGSVSTLTIQRTQQEDSAVYLCASKSSGLAGTDTQYFGPGTRLTVL.

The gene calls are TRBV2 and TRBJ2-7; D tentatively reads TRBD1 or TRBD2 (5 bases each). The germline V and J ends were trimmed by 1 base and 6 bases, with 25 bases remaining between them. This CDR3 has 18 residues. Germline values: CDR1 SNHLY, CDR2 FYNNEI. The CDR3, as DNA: TGTGCCAGCAGTGAAGTCTCCTCGCTAGGGACCTATAACGGCGAGCAGTACTTC. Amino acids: CASSEVSSLGTYNGEQYF.

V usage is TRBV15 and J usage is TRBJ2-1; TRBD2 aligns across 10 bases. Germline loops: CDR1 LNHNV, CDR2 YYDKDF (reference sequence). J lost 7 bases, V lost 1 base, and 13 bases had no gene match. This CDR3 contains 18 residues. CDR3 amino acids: CATSRGRAGSGRSNEQFF. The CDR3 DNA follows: TGTGCCACCAGCAGAGGTCGGGCTGGTAGCGGGAGGAGTAATGAGCAGTTCTTC.

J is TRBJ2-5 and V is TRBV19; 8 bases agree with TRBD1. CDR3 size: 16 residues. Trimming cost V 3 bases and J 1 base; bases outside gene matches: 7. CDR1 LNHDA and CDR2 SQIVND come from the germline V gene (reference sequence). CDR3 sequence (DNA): TGTGCCAGTAGTATTTGGACAGGGAGTTCCCAAGAGACCCAGTACTTC. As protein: CASSIWTGSSQETQYF. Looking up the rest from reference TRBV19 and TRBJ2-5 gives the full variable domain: DGGITQSPKYLFRKEGQNVTLSCEQNLNHDAMYWYRQDPGQGLRLIYYSQIVNDFQKGDIAEGYSVSREKKESFPLTVTSAQKNPTAFYLCASSIWTGSSQETQYFGPGTRLLVL.